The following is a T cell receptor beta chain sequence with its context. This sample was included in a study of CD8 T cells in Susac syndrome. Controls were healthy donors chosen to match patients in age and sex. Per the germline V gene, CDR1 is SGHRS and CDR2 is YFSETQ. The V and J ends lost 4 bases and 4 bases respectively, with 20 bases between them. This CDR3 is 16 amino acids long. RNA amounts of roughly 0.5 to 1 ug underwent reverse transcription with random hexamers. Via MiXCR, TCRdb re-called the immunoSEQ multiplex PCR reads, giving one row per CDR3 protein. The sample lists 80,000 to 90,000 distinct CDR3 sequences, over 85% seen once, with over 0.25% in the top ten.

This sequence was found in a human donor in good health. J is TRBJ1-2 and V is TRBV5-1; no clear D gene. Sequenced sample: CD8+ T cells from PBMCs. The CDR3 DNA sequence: TGCGCCAGCAGCCCCACCTCCGGGAGCCGAGCCTATGGCTACACCTTC. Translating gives CASSPTSGSRAYGYTF.